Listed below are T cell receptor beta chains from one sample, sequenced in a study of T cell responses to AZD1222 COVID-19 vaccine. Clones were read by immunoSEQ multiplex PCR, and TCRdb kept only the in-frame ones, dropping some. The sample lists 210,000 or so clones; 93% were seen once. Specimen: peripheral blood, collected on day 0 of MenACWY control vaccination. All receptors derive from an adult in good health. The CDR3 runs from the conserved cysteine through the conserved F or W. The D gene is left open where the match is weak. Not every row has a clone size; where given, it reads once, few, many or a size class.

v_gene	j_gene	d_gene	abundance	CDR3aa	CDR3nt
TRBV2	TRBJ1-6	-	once	CASSAGRSSPLHF	TGTGCCAGCAGTGCAGGGAGAAGTTCACCCCTCCACTTT
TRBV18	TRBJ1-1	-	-	CASSPMENTEAFF	TGTGCCAGCTCACCGATGGAGAACACTGAAGCTTTCTTT
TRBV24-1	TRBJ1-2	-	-	CATSDSYGYTF	TGTGCCACCAGTGACTCGTATGGCTACACCTTC
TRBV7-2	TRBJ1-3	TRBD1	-	CASSGTGGNTIYF	TGTGCCAGCAGCGGGACAGGGGGAAACACCATATATTTT
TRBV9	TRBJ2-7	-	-	CASSVDRQGYEQYF	TGTGCCAGCAGCGTAGACAGGCAGGGCTACGAGCAGTACTTC
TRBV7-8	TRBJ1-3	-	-	CASSEVGFGNTIYF	TGTGCCAGCAGCGAGGTGGGGTTTGGAAACACCATATATTTT
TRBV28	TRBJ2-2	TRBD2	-	CASTGTRDTGELFF	TGTGCCAGCACCGGGACTAGGGACACCGGGGAGCTGTTTTTT
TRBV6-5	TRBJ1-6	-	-	CASSYRPSYNSPLHF	TGTGCCAGCAGTTACCGTCCTTCCTATAATTCACCCCTCCACTTT
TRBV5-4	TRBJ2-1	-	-	CASSLEGLRNEQFF	TGTGCCAGCAGCTTGGAGGGACTCCGGAATGAGCAGTTCTTC
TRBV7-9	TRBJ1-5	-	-	CASSSSGKQPQHF	TGTGCCAGCAGCTCCTCAGGGAAGCAGCCCCAGCATTTT
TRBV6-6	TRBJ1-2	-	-	CASSPPPGGYTF	TGTGCCAGCAGTCCGCCTCCCGGTGGCTACACCTTC
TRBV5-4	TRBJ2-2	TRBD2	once	CASSLLAGGTNTGELFF	TGTGCCAGCAGCTTGCTAGCGGGGGGCACGAACACCGGGGAGCTGTTTTTT
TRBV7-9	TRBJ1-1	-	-	CASSQRKTVMNTEAFF	TGTGCCAGCAGCCAGCGGAAGACAGTCATGAACACTGAAGCTTTCTTT
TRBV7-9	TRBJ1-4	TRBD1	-	CASSLRTGAREKLFF	TGTGCCAGCAGCCTTCGGACAGGGGCGAGGGAAAAACTGTTTTTT
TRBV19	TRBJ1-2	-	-	CASSTNTDYGYTF	TGTGCCAGTTCAACGAACACAGACTATGGCTACACCTTC
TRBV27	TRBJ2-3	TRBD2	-	CASSSLAAGTDTQYF	TGTGCCAGCAGTTCTCTAGCGGCTGGCACAGATACGCAGTATTTT
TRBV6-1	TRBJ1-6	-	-	CASSEEWQVLNSPLHF	TGTGCCAGCAGTGAAGAGTGGCAGGTTCTTAATTCACCCCTCCACTTT
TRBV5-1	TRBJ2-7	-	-	CASSRGTFSYEQYF	TGCGCCAGCAGCAGAGGTACCTTCTCCTACGAGCAGTACTTC
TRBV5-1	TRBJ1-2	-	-	CASSLEVGGRYGYTF	TGCGCCAGCAGCTTGGAGGTAGGGGGACGCTATGGCTACACCTTC
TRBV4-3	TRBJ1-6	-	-	CASSQDTGGNSPLHF	TGCGCCAGCAGCCAAGATACGGGGGGCAATTCACCCCTCCACTTT
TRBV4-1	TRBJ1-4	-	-	CASSQGSSVTNEKLFF	TGCGCCAGCAGCCAAGGCTCCTCCGTCACTAATGAAAAACTGTTTTTT
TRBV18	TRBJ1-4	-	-	CASSPNTDSGKTNEKLFF	TGTGCCAGCTCACCAAATACCGACAGCGGAAAAACTAATGAAAAACTGTTTTTT
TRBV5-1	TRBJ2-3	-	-	CASSLGRTPLGTDTQYF	TGCGCCAGCAGCTTGGGTCGGACCCCGTTGGGCACAGATACGCAGTATTTT
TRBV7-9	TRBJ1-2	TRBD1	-	CASSDSGTGARYGYTF	TGTGCCAGCAGCGACTCCGGGACAGGGGCGCGCTATGGCTACACCTTC
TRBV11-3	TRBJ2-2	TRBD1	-	CASSYSGTANTGELFF	TGTGCCAGCAGCTACTCCGGGACAGCAAACACCGGGGAGCTGTTTTTT
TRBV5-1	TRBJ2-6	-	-	CASSLRGKRPGANVLTF	TGCGCCAGCAGCTTAAGGGGGAAGCGCCCCGGGGCCAACGTCCTGACTTTC